This T cell receptor (beta chain) was profiled in a study of cytomegalovirus exposure and HLA in healthy donors. The ends lost 6 bases at V and 7 bases at J; junction bases unmatched: 17. CDR3 length equals 17 residues. CDR1 and CDR2 (germline): SNHLY, FYNNEI. To note about this clone: The antigen remains unidentified.

Use of 60 Vbeta and 13 Jbeta primers characterized the PCR. Here immunoSEQ multiplex PCR was the method, and the copy in TCRdb shows in-frame clones only, minus some. The sample holds some 200,000 clones, under 70% seen once. Findings and caveats of the study: Equally common other TCR beta chains were less clonally expanded than HLA-associated ones, a later analysis found.

The clonotype comes from a man between 35 and 55 years old in good health and CMV-seropositive. Sequencing input: PBMCs. The chain links TRBV2 to TRBJ2-3, with 9 bases that match TRBD1. CDR3 amino acids: CASSSDRGFGDRYTQYF. The CDR3 DNA follows: TGTGCCAGCAGCTCGGACAGGGGCTTTGGGGACCGCTATACGCAGTATTTT.